In this sample, the clone carrying this TCR beta chain turned up once. These data are taken from a study of CD8 T cells in Susac syndrome. TCR beta from blood CD8+ and CD4+ T cells was sequenced. Deletions cut 1 base from V and 1 base from J, with 11 bases between. The CDR3 spans 16 residues. Per the germline V gene, CDR1 is MNHNS and CDR2 is SASEGT. Reverse transcription used roughly 0.45 to 1 ug RNA and random hexamers. TCRdb used MiXCR to reprocess the immunoSEQ multiplex PCR reads, holding one entry per CDR3 protein. The repertoire holds 350,000 to 550,000 distinct CDR3 sequences, more than 70% seen once, with under 0.15% in the top ten.

V gene TRBV6-1 combines with J gene TRBJ1-5; D not resolved. Material for sequencing was CD8+ T cells from PBMCs. This TCR derives from a human donor with multiple sclerosis. In DNA, the CDR3 is TGTGCCAGCAGTGAAGAGAGATGGGGAAGCAATCAGCCCCAGCATTTT. It specifies CASSEERWGSNQPQHF.